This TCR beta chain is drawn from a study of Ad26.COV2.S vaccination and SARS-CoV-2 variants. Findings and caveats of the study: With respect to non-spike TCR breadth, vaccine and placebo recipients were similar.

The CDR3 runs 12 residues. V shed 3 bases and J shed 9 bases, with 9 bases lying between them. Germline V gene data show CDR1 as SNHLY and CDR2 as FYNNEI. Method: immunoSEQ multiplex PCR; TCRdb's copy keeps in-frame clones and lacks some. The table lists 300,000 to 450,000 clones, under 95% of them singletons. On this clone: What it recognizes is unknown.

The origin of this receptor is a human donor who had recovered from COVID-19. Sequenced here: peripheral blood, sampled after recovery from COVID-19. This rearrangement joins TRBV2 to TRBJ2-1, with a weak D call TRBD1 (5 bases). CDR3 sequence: CASSEVDIEQFF. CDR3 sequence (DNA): TGTGCCAGCAGTGAGGTGGACATTGAGCAGTTCTTC.